The next 10 T cell receptor beta chains were all read from a single sample in a study of blood T cell repertoires in COVID-19. TCRdb's copy holds only in-frame clones and misses some; the assay was immunoSEQ multiplex PCR. The table includes around 200,000 clones, 85% detected once. What was sequenced was PBMCs or T cells enriched from blood (not recorded which). The source is a man in his forties who had recovered from COVID-19.

This sequence joins TRBV5-4 and TRBJ2-5, with D tentatively TRBD2 (7 bases). This CDR3 region has 13 residues. CDR1 is SGHNT and CDR2 is YYREEE in the germline V gene (reference sequence). V lost 0 bases to trimming and J lost 9 bases, with 12 bases between them. CDR3 sequence reads: CASSLEGGGAQYF. CDR3 bases: TGTGCCAGCAGCTTGGAAGGGGGAGGGGCCCAGTACTTC.

This chain connects TRBV24-1 to TRBJ1-1, with 7 bases fitting TRBD1. V shed 4 bases, J shed 11 bases, and the junction held 15 bases outside the gene matches. Germline CDR1 reads KGHDR; CDR2 reads SFDVKD. The CDR3 is made up of 15 amino acids. The CDR3 nucleotides are TGTGCCACCAGTGACTCTGACAGGGAAGGAGTAGGGGCTTTCTTT. Protein sequence: CATSDSDREGVGAFF.

The chain couples TRBV3-1 (or the pseudogene TRBV3-2) to TRBJ1-1; no definite D call. The germline V and J ends were trimmed by 0 bases and 1 base, with 9 bases remaining between them. CDR3 length: 15 residues. Germline-derived CDR1 and CDR2 are LGHDT and YNNKEL (reference sequence). The CDR3 DNA is TGTGCCAGCAGCCAAGATCTCCAGGCGAACACTGAAGCTTTCTTT. It yields the protein CASSQDLQANTEAFF.

The chain has TRBV19 and TRBJ1-3, with TRBD1 matching 11 bases. V lost 6 bases, J lost 3 bases, and 4 bases stayed unmatched. The CDR3 loop spans 15 amino acids. The germline CDR1 and CDR2 sequences are LNHDA and SQIVND (reference sequence). CDR3 in DNA: TGTGCCAGTAGATTCGGGACAGGGGGTGGAAACACCATATATTTT. This encodes CASRFGTGGGNTIYF.

The V call is TRBV28, the J call TRBJ2-6; D uncertain. The CDR3 covers 16 residues. V lost 6 bases and J 0 bases, leaving 12 bases between the germline ends. Germline CDR1 MDHEN, CDR2 SYDVKM. The chain's CDR3 is CASRRRSSSGANVLTF. CDR3 in DNA: TGTGCCAGCAGGAGGCGCAGTTCCTCTGGGGCCAACGTCCTGACTTTC.

This clone came up a few times. This chain links TRBV27 with TRBJ1-2, with 8 bases aligning to TRBD1. CDR3 length equals 15 residues. Trimming removed 2 bases from V and 6 bases from J; junction bases left unmatched: 8. CDR1 is MNHEY, CDR2 SMNVEV, per germline (reference sequence). The CDR3 DNA reads TGTGCCAGCAGTTTAAGCGGACAGGGAATGCATGGCTACACCTTC. It is translated as CASSLSGQGMHGYTF.

This chain uses TRBV12-3 or TRBV12-4 with TRBJ1-5; 8 bases are a match to TRBD1. Trimming removed 2 bases from V and 12 bases from J; junction bases left unmatched: 6. This CDR3 comprises 13 residues. The CDR3 DNA follows: TGTGCCAGCAGTTTACAGGGGGCCCCGCACCAGCATTTT. It specifies CASSLQGAPHQHF.

This clone was seen once. This sequence joins TRBV27 and TRBJ1-4; 8 bases match TRBD1. J was trimmed by 6 bases and V by 5 bases; bases with no gene match: 8. This CDR3 is built from 15 residues. CDR1 is MNHEY and CDR2 is SMNVEV in the germline V gene (reference sequence). CDR3 DNA sequence: TGTGCCAGCAGTCCTCGGACAGGGCGGTATGAAAAACTGTTTTTT. Translated: CASSPRTGRYEKLFF.

The V and J genes are TRBV27 and TRBJ2-5; 7 nucleotides agree with TRBD2. The germline gives CDR1 MNHEY, CDR2 SMNVEV (reference sequence). CDR3 size: 15 residues. V lost 6 bases to trimming and J lost 1 base; unmatched junction nucleotides: 8. CDR3 DNA: TGTGCCAGCAGGGGACTATCTAGCGGCCAAGAGACCCAGTACTTC. This translates into CASRGLSSGQETQYF.

V usage is TRBV20-1 and J usage is TRBJ1-1; TRBD1 matches at 9 bases. The CDR3 is 14 residues long. Trimming removed 3 bases from V and 5 bases from J; junction bases left unmatched: 7. The V gene's germline CDR1 is DFQATT and CDR2 SNEGSKA (reference sequence). CDR3 amino acids: CSASGDRVRTEAFF. DNA of the CDR3: TGCAGTGCTAGTGGGGACAGGGTTAGAACTGAAGCTTTCTTT.